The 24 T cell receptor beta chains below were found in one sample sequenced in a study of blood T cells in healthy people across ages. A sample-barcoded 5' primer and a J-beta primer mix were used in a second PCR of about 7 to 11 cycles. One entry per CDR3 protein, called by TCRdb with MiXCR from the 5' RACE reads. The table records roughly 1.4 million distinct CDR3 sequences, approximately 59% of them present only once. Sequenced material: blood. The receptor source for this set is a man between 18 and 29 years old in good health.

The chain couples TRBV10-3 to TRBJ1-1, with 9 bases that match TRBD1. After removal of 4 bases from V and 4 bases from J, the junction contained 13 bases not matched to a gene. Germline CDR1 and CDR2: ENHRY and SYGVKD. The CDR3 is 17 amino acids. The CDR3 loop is CAISGPGQGLASTEAFF. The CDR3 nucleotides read TGTGCCATCAGTGGGCCGGGACAGGGACTAGCGAGCACTGAAGCTTTCTTT.

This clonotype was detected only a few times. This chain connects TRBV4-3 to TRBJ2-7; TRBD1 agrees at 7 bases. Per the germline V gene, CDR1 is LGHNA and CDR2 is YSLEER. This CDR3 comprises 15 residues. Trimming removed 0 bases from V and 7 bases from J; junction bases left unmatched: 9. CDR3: CASSQDSGGRDEQYF. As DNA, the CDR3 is TGCGCCAGCAGCCAAGATTCAGGGGGTAGGGATGAGCAGTACTTC.

DNA of the CDR3: TGTGCCAGCAGTTTTTTAGGGGGGGAGAACACCGGGGAGCTGTTTTTT. Encoded protein: CASSFLGGENTGELFF. The V call is TRBV12-3 or TRBV12-4, the J call TRBJ2-2, with a tentative D call TRBD2 (7 bases). V was cut by 3 bases and J by 1 base, with 12 bases left in between. The CDR3 loop spans 16 amino acids.

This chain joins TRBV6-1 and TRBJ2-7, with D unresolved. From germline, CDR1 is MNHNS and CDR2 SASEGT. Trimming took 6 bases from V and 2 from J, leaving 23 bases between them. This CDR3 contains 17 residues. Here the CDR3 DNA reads TGTGCCAGCAGCCTCTCCCACAGACCTCTCTTTCCCTACGAGCAGTACTTC. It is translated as CASSLSHRPLFPYEQYF.

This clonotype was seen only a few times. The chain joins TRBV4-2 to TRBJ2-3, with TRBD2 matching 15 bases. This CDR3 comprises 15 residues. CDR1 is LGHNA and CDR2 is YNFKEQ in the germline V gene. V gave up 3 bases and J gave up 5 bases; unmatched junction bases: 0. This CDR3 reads CASSQGLAGGDTQYF. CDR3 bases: TGTGCCAGCAGCCAGGGACTAGCGGGAGGAGATACGCAGTATTTT.

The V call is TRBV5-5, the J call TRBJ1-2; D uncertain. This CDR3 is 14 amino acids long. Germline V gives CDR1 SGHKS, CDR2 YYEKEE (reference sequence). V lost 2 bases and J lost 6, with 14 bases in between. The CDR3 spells CASSFGRRGDGYTF. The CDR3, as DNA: TGTGCCAGCAGCTTTGGTAGGCGGGGAGATGGCTACACCTTC. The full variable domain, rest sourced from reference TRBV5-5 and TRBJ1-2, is DAGVTQSPTHLIKTRGQQVTLRCSPISGHKSVSWYQQVLGQGPQFIFQYYEKEERGRGNFPDRFSARQFPNYSSELNVNALLLGDSALYLCASSFGRRGDGYTFGSGTRLTVV.

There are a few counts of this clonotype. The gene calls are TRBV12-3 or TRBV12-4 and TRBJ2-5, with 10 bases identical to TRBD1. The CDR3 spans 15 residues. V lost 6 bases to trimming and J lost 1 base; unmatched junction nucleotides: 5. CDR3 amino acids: CASSRGQGGQETQYF. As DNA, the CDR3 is TGTGCCAGCAGCCGCGGACAGGGGGGCCAAGAGACCCAGTACTTC.

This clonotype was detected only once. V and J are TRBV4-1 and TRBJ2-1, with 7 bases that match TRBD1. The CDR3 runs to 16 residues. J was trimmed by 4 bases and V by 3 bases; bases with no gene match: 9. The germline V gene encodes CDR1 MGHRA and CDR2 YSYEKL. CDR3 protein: CASSHAQGVRYNEQFF. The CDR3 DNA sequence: TGCGCCAGCAGCCATGCGCAGGGGGTTAGGTACAATGAGCAGTTCTTC.

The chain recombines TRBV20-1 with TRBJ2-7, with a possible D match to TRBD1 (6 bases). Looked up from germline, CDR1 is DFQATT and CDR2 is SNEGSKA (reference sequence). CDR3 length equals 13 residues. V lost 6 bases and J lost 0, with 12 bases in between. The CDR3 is CSALGDNSYEQYF. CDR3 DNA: TGCAGTGCCCTGGGGGACAACTCCTACGAGCAGTACTTC.

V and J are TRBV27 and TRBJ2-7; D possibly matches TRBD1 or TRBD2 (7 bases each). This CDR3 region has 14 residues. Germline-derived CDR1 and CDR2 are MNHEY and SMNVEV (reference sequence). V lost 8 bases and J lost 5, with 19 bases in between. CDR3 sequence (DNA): TGTGCCAGCGGGAGCAGGGGGGGTTCCCACGAGCAGTACTTC. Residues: CASGSRGGSHEQYF.

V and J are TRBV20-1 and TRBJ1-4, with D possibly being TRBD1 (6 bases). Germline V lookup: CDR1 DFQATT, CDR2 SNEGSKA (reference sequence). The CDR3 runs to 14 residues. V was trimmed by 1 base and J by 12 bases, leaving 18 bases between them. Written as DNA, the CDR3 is TGCAGTGCTAGAGGAACGCCTGGGGGCAACGAACTGTTTTTT. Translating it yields CSARGTPGGNELFF.

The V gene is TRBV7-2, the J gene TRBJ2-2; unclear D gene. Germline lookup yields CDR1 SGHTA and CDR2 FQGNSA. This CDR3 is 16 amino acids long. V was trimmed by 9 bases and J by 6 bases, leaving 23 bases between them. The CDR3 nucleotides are TGTGCCAGTAGCCTCGGGTTTGTGGGTTGGGCCGGGGAGCTGTTTTTT. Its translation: CASSLGFVGWAGELFF.

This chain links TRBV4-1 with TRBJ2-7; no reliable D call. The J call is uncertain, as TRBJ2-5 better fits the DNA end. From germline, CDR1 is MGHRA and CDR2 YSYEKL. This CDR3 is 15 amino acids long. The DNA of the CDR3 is TGCGCCAGCAGCCAAGGAGGTAGCCTATTAGGGACCCAGTACTTC. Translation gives CASSQGGSLLGTQYF.

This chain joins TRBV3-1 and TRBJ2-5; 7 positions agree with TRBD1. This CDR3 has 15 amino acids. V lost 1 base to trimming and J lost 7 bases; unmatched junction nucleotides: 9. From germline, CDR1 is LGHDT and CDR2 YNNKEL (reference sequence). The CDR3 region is CASSQVDWDSGTQYF. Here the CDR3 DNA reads TGTGCCAGCAGCCAAGTTGACTGGGACAGTGGGACCCAGTACTTC.

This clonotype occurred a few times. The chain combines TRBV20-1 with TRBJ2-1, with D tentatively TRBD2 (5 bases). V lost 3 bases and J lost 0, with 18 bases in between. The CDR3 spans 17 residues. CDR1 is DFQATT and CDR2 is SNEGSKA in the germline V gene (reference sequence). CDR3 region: CSASSPKDYSSYNEQFF. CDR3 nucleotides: TGCAGTGCTAGCTCCCCTAAAGACTACAGCTCCTACAATGAGCAGTTCTTC.

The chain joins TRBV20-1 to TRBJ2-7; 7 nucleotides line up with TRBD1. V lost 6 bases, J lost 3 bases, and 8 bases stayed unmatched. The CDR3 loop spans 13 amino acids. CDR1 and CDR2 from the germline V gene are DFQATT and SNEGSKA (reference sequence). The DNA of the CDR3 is TGCAGTGCGCACGGGGACAGACGCTACGAGCAGTACTTC. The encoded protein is CSAHGDRRYEQYF.

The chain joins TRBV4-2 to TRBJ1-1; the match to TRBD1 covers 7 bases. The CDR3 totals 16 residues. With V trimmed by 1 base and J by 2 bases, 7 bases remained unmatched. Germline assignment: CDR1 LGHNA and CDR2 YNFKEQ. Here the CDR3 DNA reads TGTGCCAGCAGCCAAGTCGACAGGGCCCCAAACACTGAAGCTTTCTTT. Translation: CASSQVDRAPNTEAFF.

The CDR3 reads CASTAGTGRQYF. The CDR3 DNA sequence: TGCGCCAGCACCGCGGGGACAGGGAGGCAGTATTTT. The rearrangement joins TRBV10-2 to TRBJ2-3; 9 positions match TRBD1. The CDR3 runs to 12 residues. Trimming at V came to 7 bases and at J to 11 bases, leaving 7 bases not matched to a gene. Germline assignment: CDR1 WSHSY and CDR2 SAAADI.

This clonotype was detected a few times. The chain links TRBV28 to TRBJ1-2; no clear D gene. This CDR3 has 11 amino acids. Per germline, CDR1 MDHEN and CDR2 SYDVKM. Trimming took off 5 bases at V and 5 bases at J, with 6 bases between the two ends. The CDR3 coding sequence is TGTGCCAGCAGTGGTCCTTATGGCTACACCTTC. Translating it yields CASSGPYGYTF.

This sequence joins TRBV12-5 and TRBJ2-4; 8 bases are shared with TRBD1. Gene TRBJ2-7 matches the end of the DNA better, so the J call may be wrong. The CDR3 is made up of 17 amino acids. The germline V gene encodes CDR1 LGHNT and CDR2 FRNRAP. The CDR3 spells CASGLVPTMGQVYEQYF. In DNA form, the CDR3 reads TGTGCTAGTGGTTTGGTACCCACTATGGGACAGGTTTACGAGCAGTACTTC.

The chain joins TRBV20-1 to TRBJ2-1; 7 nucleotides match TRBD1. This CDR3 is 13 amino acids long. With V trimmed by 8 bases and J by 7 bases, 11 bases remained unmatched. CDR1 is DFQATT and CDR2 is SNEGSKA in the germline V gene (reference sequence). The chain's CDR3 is CSPGTVTSNEQFF. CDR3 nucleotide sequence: TGCAGTCCGGGGACAGTAACCTCTAATGAGCAGTTCTTC.

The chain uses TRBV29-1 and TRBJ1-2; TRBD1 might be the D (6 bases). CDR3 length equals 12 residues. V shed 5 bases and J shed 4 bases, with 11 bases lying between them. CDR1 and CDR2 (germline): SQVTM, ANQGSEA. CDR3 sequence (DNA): TGCAGCGTTTGGGGGGGCGGCTATGGCTACACCTTC. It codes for CSVWGGGYGYTF.

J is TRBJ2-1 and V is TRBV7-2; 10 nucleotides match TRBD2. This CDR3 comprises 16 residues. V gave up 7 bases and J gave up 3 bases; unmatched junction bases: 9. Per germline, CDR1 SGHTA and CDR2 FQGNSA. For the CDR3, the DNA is TGTGCCAGCAAAAAGCGGGAGGGCAGGATCTACAATGAGCAGTTCTTC. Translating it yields CASKKREGRIYNEQFF. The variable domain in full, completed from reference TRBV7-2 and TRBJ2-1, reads GAGVSQSPSNKVTEKGKDVELRCDPISGHTALYWYRQSLGQGLEFLIYFQGNSAPDKSGLPSDRFSAERTGGSVSTLTIQRTQQEDSAVYLCASKKREGRIYNEQFFGPGTRLTVL.

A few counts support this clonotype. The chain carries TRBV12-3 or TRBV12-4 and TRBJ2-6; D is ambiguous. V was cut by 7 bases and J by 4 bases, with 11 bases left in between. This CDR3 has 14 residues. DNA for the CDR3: TGTGCCAGCACCTTAGGATACGGGGCCAACGTCCTGACTTTC. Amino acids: CASTLGYGANVLTF.